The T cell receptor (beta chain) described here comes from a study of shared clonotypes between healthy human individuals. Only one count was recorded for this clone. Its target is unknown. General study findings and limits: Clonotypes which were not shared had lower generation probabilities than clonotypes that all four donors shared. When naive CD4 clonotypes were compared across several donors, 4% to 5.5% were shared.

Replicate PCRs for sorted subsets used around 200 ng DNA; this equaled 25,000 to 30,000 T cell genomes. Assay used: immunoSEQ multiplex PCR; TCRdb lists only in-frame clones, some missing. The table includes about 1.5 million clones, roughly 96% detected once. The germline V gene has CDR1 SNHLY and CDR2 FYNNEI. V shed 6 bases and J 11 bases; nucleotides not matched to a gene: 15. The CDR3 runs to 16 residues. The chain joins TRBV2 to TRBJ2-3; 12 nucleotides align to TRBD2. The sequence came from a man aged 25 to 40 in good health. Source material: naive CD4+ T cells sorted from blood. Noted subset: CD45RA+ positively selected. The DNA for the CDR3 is TGTGCCAGCAGGGGTGGGCTAGCGGGAGGGCCCGGTTGGCAGTATTTT. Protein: CASRGGLAGGPGWQYF.